Given below is one T cell receptor (beta chain) in context. Its matching antigen is unknown. This entry belongs to a study of blood T cells in healthy people across ages. General study findings and limits: The diversity estimates, figures obtained from one million T cells, were considered underestimates.

The V gene end was trimmed by 1 base and the J gene end by 5 bases; junction bases not matched to a gene: 8. CDR1 SQVTM and CDR2 ANQGSEA come from the germline V gene. CDR3 length: 15 amino acids. A sample-barcoded 5' primer and a J-beta primer mix were used in a second PCR of roughly 6 to 11 cycles. Every individual sample yielded 2.5 million or more paired-end reads (each containing CDR3). TCRdb re-called the 5' RACE reads with MiXCR, one entry per CDR3 protein. The data show approximately 690,000 distinct CDR3 sequences, with around three fifths seen just once and approximately 40% held by the top ten.

The chain carries TRBV29-1 and TRBJ2-3; 8 bases map to TRBD1. The sequenced sample was blood. This receptor was identified in a man in his 60s in good health. The CDR3 DNA sequence: TGCAGCGTTGAAGGGGGCAGGGGGCCGGGAGATACGCAGTATTTT. It yields the protein CSVEGGRGPGDTQYF.